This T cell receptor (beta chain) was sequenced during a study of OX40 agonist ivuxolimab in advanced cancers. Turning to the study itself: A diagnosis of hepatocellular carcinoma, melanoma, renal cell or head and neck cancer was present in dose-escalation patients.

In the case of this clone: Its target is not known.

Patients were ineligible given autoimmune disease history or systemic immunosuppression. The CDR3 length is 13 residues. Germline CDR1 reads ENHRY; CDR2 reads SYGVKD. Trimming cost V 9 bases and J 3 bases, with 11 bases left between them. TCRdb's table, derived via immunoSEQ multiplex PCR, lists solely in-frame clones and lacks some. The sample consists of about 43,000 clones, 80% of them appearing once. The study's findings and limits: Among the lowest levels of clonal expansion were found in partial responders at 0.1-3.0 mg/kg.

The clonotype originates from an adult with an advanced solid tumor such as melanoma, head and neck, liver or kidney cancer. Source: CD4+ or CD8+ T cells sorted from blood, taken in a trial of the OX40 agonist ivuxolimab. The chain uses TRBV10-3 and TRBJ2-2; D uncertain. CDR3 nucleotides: TGTGCCATAGGTGGACGGGACACCGGGGAGCTGTTTTTT. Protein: CAIGGRDTGELFF.